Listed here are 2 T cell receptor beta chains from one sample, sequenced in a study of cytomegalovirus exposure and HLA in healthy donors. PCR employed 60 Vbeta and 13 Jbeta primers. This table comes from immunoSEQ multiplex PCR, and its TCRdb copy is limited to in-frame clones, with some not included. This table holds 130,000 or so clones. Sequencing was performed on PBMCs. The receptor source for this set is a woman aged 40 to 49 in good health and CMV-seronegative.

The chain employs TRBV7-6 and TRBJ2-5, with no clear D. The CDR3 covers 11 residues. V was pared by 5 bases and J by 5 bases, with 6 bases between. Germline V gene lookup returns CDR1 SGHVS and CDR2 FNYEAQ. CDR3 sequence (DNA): TGTGCCAGCAGCCGGCGGGAGACCCAGTACTTC. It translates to CASSRRETQYF.

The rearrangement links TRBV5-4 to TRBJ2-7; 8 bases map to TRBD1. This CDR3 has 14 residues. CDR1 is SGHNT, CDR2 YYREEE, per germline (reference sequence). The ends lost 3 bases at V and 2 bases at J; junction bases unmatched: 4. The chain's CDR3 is CASSSPGGPYEQYV. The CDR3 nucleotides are TGTGCCAGCAGCTCACCAGGGGGCCCCTACGAGCAGTACGTC.